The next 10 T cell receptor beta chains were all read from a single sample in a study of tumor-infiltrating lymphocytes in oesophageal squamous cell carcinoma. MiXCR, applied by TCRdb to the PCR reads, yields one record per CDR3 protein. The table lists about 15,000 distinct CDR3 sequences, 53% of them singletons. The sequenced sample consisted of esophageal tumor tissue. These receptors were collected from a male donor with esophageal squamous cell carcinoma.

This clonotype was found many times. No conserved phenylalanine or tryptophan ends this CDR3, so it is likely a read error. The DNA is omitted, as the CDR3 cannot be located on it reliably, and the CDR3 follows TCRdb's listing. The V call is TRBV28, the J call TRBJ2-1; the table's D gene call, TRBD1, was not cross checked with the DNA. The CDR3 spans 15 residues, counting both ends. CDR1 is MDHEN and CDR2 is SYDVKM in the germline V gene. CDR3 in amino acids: CASSLWTGYGYTFGS.

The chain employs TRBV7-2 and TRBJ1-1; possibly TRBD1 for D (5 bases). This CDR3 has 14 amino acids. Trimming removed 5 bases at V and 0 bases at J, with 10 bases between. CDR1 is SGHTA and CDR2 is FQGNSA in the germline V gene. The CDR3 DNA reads TGTGCCAGCAGCCTAGGGGTTCTGAACACTGAAGCTTTCTTT. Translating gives CASSLGVLNTEAFF.

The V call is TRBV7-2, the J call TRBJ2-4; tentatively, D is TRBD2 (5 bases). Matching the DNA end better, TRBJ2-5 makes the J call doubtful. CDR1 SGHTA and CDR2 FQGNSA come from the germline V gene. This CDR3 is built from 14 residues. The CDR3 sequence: CASSLAAGRETQYF. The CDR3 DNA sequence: TGTGCCAGCAGCTTAGCGGCGGGTCGAGAGACCCAGTACTTC.

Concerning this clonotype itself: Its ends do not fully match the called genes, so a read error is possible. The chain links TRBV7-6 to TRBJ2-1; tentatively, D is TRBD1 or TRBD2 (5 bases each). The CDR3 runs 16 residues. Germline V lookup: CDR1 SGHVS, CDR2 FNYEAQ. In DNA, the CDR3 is TGTGCTAGCAGCCCGACTTCGGGGCCTTTCGGTAATGAGCAGTTCTTC. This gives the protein CASSPTSGPFGNEQFF.

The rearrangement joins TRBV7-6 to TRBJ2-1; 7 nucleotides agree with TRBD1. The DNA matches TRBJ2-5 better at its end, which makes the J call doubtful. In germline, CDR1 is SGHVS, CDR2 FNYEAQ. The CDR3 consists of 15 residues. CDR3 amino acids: CASSPTGAGGETQYF. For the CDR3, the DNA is TGTGCCAGCAGCCCCACTGGTGCAGGGGGTGAGACCCAGTACTTC.

As DNA, the CDR3 is TGTGCCAGCAGTGCCTGGGACACCAAAGAGACCCAGTACTTC. Residues: CASSAWDTKETQYF. This chain connects TRBV2 to TRBJ2-5, with D maybe TRBD1 (6 bases). The germline V gene encodes CDR1 SNHLY and CDR2 FYNNEI. Deletions cut 4 bases from V and 3 bases from J, with 12 bases between. The CDR3 extends over 14 amino acids.

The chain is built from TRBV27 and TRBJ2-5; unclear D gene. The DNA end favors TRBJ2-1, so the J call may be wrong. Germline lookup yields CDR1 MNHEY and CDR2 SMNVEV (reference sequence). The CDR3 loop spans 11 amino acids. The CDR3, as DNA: TGTGCCAGCAGGATTTACCATGAGCAGTTCTTC. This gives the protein CASRIYHEQFF.

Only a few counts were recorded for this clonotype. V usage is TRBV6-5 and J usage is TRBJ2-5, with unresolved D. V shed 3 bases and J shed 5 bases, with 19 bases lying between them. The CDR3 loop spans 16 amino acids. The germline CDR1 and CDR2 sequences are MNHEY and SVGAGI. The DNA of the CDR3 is TGTGCCAGCAGTTATGCCGCGGCACCTCAGGCGGAGACCCAGTACTTC. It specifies CASSYAAAPQAETQYF.

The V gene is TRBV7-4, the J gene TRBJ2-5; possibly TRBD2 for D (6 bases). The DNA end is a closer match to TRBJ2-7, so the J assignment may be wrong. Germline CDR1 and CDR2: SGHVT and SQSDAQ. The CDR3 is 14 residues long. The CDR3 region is CASSLMDYSYEQYF. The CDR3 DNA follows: TGTGCCAGCAGCTTAATGGACTACTCCTACGAGCAGTACTTC.

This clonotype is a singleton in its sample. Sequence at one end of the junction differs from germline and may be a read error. CDR3 DNA sequence: TGTGCTAGCAGCTTAGTAGGACAAGGGGAGCAGTACTTC. Its translation: CASSLVGQGEQYF. The rearrangement links TRBV7-6 to TRBJ1-1; TRBD1 is a possible D gene (5 bases). The J call may be faulty, since TRBJ2-7 better matches the DNA end. This CDR3 is 13 amino acids long. Germline V gives CDR1 SGHVS, CDR2 FNYEAQ.